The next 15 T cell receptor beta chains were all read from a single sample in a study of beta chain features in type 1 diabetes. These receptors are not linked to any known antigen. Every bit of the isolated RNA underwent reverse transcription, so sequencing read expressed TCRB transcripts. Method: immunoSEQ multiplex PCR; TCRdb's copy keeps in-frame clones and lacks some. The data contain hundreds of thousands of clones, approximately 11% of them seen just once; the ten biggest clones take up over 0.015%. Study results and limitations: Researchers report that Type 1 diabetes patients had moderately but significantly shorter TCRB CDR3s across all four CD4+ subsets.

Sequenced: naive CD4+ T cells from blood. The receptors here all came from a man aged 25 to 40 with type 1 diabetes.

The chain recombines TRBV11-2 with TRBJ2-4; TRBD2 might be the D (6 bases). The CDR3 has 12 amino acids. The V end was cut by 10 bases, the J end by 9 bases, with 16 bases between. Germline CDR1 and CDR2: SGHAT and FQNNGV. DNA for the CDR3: TGTGCCACAGGTCGGGAGAGAGGCATTCAGTACTTC. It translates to CATGRERGIQYF.

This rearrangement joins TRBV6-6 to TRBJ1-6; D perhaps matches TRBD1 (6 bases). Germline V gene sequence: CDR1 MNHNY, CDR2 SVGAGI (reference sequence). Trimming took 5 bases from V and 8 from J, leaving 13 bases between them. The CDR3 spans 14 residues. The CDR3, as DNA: TGTGCCAGCAGTGCTACAGGGAGAGATTCACCCCTCCACTTT. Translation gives CASSATGRDSPLHF.

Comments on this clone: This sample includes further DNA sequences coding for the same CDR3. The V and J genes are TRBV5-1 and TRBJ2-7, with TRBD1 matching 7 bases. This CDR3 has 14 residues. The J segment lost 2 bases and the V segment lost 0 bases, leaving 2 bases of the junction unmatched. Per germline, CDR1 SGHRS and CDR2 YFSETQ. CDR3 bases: TGCGCCAGCAGCTTGGTGACAGGGACCTACGAGCAGTACTTC. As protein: CASSLVTGTYEQYF.

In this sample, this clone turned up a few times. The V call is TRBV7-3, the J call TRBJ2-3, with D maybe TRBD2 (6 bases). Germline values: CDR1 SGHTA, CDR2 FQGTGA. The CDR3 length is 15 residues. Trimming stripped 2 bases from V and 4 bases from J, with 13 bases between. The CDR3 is CASSLDGGLADTQYF. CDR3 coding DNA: TGTGCCAGCAGCTTAGACGGAGGGCTAGCAGATACGCAGTATTTT.

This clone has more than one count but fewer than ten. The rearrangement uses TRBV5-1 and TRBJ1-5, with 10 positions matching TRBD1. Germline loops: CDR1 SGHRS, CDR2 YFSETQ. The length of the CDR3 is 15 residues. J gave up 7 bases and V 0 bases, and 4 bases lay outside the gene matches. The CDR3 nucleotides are TGCGCCAGCAGCTTGGCTGCGGGACAGGGGCAGCCCCAGCATTTT. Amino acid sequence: CASSLAAGQGQPQHF. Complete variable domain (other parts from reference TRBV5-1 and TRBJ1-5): KAGVTQTPRYLIKTRGQQVTLSCSPISGHRSVSWYQQTPGQGLQFLFEYFSETQRNKGNFPGRFSGRQFSNSRSEMNVSTLELGDSALYLCASSLAAGQGQPQHFGDGTRLSIL.

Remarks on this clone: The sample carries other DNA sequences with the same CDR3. CDR3 protein: CSVARDGANVLTF. The CDR3 region has the DNA TGCAGCGTCGCCAGGGATGGGGCCAACGTCCTGACTTTC. The V gene is TRBV29-1, the J gene TRBJ2-6; D is perhaps TRBD1 (5 bases). Germline V gene sequence: CDR1 SQVTM, CDR2 ANQGSEA. CDR3 length equals 13 residues. The V gene lost 6 bases and the J gene lost 3 bases, with 9 bases spanning the gap.

This CDR3 reads CAWTSNRDNEQFF. CDR3 nucleotide sequence: TGTGCCTGGACCTCAAACAGGGACAATGAGCAGTTCTTC. The chain carries TRBV30 and TRBJ2-1; possible D gene TRBD1, 6 bases. Per germline, CDR1 GTSNPN and CDR2 SVGIG (reference sequence). The CDR3 totals 13 residues. Trimming pared 4 bases from V and 5 bases from J, leaving 12 bases between.

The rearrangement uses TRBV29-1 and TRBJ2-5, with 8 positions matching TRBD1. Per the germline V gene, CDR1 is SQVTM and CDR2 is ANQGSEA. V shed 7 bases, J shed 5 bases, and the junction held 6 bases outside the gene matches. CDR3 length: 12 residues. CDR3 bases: TGCAGCGCTGGACAGGGTCTGGAGACCCAGTACTTC. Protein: CSAGQGLETQYF. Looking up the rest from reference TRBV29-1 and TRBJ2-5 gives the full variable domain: SAVISQKPSRDICQRGTSLTIQCQVDSQVTMMFWYRQQPGQSLTLIATANQGSEATYESGFVIDKFPISRPNLTFSTLTVSNMSPEDSSIYLCSAGQGLETQYFGPGTRLLVL.

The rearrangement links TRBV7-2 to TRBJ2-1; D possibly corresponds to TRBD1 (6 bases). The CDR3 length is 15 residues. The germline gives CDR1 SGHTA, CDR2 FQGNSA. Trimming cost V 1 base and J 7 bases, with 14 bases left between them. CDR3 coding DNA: TGTGCCAGCAGCTTAGGGGGGCGCGTGGGGAATGAGCAGTTCTTC. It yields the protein CASSLGGRVGNEQFF. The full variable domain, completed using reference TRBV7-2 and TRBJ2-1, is GAGVSQSPSNKVTEKGKDVELRCDPISGHTALYWYRQSLGQGLEFLIYFQGNSAPDKSGLPSDRFSAERTGGSVSTLTIQRTQQEDSAVYLCASSLGGRVGNEQFFGPGTRLTVL.

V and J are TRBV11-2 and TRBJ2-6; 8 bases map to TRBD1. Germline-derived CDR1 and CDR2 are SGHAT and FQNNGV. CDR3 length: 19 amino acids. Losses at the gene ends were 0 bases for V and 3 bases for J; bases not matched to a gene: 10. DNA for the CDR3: TGTGCCAGCAGCTTAGATCGGACAGGGATAAGAAGTGGGGCCAACGTCCTGACTTTC. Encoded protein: CASSLDRTGIRSGANVLTF. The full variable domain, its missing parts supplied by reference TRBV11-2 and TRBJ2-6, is EAGVAQSPRYKIIEKRQSVAFWCNPISGHATLYWYQQILGQGPKLLIQFQNNGVVDDSQLPKDRFSAERLKGVDSTLKIQPAKLEDSAVYLCASSLDRTGIRSGANVLTFGAGSRLTVL.

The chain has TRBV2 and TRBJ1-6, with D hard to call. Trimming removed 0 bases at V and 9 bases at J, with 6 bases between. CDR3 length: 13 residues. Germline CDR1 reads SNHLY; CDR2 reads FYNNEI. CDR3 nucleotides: TGTGCCAGCAGTGAAGCAACGGGTTCACCCCTCCACTTT. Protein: CASSEATGSPLHF.

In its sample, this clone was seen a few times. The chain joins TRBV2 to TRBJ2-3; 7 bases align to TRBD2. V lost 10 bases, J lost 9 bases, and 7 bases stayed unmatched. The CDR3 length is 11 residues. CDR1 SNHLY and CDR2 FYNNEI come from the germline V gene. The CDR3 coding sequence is TGTGCCACCGTTGCGGGGGAAACGCAGTATTTT. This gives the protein CATVAGETQYF. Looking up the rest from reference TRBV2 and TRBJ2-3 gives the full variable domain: EPEVTQTPSHQVTQMGQEVILRCVPISNHLYFYWYRQILGQKVEFLVSFYNNEISEKSEIFDDQFSVERPDGSNFTLKIRSTKLEDSAMYFCATVAGETQYFGPGTRLTVL.

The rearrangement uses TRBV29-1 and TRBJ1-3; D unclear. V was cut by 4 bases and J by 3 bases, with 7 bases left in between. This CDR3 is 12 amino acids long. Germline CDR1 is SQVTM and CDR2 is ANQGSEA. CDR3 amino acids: CSVGGSGNTIYF. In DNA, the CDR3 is TGCAGCGTTGGAGGGAGTGGAAACACCATATATTTT.

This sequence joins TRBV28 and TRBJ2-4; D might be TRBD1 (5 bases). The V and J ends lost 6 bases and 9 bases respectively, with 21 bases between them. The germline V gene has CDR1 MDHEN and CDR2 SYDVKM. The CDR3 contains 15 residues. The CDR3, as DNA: TGTGCCAGCAGCCCACCGACCGCAGCTCAGGGCATTCAGTACTTC. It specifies CASSPPTAAQGIQYF.

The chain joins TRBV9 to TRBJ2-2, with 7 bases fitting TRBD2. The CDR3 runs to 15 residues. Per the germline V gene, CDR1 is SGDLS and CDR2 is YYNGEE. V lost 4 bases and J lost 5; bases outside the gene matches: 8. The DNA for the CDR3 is TGTGCCAGCAGCAGCGGGACCCTGGGGACCGGGGAGCTGTTTTTT. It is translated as CASSSGTLGTGELFF.